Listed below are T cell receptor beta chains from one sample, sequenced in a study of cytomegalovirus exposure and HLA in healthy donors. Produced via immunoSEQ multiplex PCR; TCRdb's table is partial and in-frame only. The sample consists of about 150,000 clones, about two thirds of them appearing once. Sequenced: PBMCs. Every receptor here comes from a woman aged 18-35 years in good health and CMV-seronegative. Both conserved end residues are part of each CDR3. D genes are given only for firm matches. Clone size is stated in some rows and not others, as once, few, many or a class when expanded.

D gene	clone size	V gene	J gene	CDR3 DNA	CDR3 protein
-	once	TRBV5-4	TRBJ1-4	TGTGCCAGCAGCCTACTGCCAACTAATGAAAAACTGTTTTTT	CASSLLPTNEKLFF
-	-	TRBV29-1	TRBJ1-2	TGCAGCGTTGAAGACCAGGGTGCAAGCCTTCACACCTTC	CSVEDQGASLHTF
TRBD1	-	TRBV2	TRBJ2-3	TGTGCCAGCAGGTGGGACAGCCAATCAGATACGCAGTATTTT	CASRWDSQSDTQYF
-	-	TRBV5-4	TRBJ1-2	TGTGCCAGCAGCTTGCCGGGGAGTGGGTCCTATGGCTACACCTTC	CASSLPGSGSYGYTF
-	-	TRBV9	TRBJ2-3	TGTGCCAGCAGCGTAGGTGACTTCCAAGCGGATACGCAGTATTTT	CASSVGDFQADTQYF
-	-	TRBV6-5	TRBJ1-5	TGTGCCAGCAGGATAGGGGGTAATTTCAATCAGCCCCAGCATTTT	CASRIGGNFNQPQHF
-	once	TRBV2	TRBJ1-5	TGTGCCAGCGGAGCAGCTTATAGCAATCAGCCCCAGCATTTT	CASGAAYSNQPQHF
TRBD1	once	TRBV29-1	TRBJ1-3	TGCAGCGTGGATGGGACAGGCTCTGGAAACACCATATATTTT	CSVDGTGSGNTIYF
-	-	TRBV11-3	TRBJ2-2	TGTGCCAGCACCTTCCCACTAGCCACCGACACCGGGGAGCTGTTTTTT	CASTFPLATDTGELFF
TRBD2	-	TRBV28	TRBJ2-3	TGTGCCAGCAGTTTATACGGCACTAGCGGGGGGGCAGATACGCAGTATTTT	CASSLYGTSGGADTQYF
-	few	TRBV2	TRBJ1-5	TGTGCCAGCAGTGTATCCGGGTTTGGCAATCAGCCCCAGCATTTT	CASSVSGFGNQPQHF
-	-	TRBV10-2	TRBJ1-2	TGCGCCAGCAGTGCCTCAGCGGACTATGGCTACACCTTC	CASSASADYGYTF
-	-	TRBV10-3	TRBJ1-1	TGTGCCGTGGGGAGGACGGATTCTGAAGCTTTCTTT	CAVGRTDSEAFF
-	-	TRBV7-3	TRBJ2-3	TGTGCCAGCAGCTTTGGGACTCCGCCAGATACGCAGTATTTT	CASSFGTPPDTQYF
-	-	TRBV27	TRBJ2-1	TGTGCCAGCAGTTTCTTTGCCGGGGGGCACAATGAGCAGTTCTTC	CASSFFAGGHNEQFF
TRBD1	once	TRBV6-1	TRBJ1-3	TGTGCCAGCAGTGAGGCCCCGAGGGTTAAGACAGGGTTACGAAACACCATATATTTT	CASSEAPRVKTGLRNTIYF
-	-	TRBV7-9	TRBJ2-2	TGTGCCAGGCAGACAGGGAACACCGGGGAGCTGTTTTTT	CARQTGNTGELFF
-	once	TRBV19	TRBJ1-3	TGTGCCAGTAGTAACCGAGAGTTGTCGACTGGAAACACCATATATTTT	CASSNRELSTGNTIYF
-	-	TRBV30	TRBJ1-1	TGTGCCTGGAGTGTACGTCGGGGGGGGACTGAAGCTTTCTTT	CAWSVRRGGTEAFF
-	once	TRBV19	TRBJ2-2	TGTGCCAGTAGACAGGGATCCACCGGGGAGCTGTTTTTT	CASRQGSTGELFF
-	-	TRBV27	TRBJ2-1	TGTGCCAGCAGTTTATTGGTCGGGAGCGGGAATGAGCAGTTCTTC	CASSLLVGSGNEQFF
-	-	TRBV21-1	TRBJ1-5	TGTGCCAGGGGACAGGGCAAGCAGCCCCAGCATTTT	CARGQGKQPQHF
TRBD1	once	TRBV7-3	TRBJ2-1	TGTGCCAGCAGCTCCCGCGACAGGGGAGGCTACAATGAGCAGTTCTTC	CASSSRDRGGYNEQFF
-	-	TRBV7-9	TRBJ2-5	TGTGCCAGCAGCCATCCGACAGGAATTGGTGCGGAGACCCAGTACTTC	CASSHPTGIGAETQYF
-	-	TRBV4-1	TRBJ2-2	TGCGCCAGCAGCCAAGATCCCGGTCGGAACACCGGGGAGCTGTTTTTT	CASSQDPGRNTGELFF
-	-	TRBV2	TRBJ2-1	TGTGCCAGCAGTCCCGGGATGGGGGCCTCGAGCTCCTACAATGAGCAGTTCTTC	CASSPGMGASSSYNEQFF
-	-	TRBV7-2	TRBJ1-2	TGTGCCAGCAGCTTCGACGAAACAGGGACGGGGGGCTACACCTTC	CASSFDETGTGGYTF
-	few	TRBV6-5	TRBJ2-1	TGTGCCAGCAGCCCCGCGGGGACCTCCTACAATGAGCAGTTCTTC	CASSPAGTSYNEQFF
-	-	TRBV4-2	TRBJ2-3	TGTGCCAGCAGCCAAGATAGAAAGGGGGCAGATACGCAGTATTTT	CASSQDRKGADTQYF
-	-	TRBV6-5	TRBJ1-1	TGTGCCACCACCCCCGGTAGAGGGCTGAACACTGAAGCTTTCTTT	CATTPGRGLNTEAFF